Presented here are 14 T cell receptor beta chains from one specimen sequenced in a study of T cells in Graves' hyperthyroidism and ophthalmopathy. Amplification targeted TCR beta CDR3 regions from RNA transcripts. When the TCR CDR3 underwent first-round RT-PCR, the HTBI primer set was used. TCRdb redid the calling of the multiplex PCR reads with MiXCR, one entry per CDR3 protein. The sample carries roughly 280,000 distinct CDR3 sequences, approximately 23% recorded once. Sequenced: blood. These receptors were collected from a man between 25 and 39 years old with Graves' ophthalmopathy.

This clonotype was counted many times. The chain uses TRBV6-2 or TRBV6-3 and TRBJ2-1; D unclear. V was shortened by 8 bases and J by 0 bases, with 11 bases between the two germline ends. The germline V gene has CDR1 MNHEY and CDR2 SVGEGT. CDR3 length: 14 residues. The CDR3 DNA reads TGTGCCAGCGTCGAGGTGGGCTCCTACAATGAGCAGTTCTTC. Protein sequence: CASVEVGSYNEQFF.

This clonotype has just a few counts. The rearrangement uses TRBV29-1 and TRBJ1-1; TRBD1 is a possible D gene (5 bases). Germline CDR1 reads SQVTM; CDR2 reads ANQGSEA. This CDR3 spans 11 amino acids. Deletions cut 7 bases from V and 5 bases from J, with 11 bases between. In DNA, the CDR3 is TGCAGCGCCCGGGGACGGACTGAAGCTTTCTTT. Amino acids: CSARGRTEAFF.

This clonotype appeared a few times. CDR3 coding DNA: TGTGCCAGCAGGTCTGAAAGCTCCTATAATTCACCCCTCCACTTT. The encoded protein is CASRSESSYNSPLHF. J is TRBJ1-6 and V is TRBV27; D remains ambiguous. The CDR3 spans 15 residues. V was cut by 6 bases and J by 0 bases, with 9 bases left in between. CDR1 and CDR2 from the germline V gene are MNHEY and SMNVEV (reference sequence).

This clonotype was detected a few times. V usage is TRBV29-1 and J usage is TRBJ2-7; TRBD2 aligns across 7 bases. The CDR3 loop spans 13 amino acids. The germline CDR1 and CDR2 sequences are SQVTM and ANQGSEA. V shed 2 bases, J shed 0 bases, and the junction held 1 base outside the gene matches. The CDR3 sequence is CSVELAASYEQYF. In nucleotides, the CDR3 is TGCAGCGTTGAACTAGCGGCCTCCTACGAGCAGTACTTC.

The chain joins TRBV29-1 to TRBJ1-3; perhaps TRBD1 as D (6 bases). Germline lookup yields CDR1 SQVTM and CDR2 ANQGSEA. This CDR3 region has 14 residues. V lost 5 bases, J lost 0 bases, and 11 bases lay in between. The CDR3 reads CSVWGGLSGNTIYF. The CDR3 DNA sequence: TGCAGCGTTTGGGGGGGGCTCTCTGGAAACACCATATATTTT.

In nucleotides, the CDR3 is TGTGCCAGCAGCGAGGGGTTAAATACGCAGTATTTT. Its protein is CASSEGLNTQYF. The J gene is TRBJ2-3, the V gene TRBV14; the D call may be TRBD1 or TRBD2 (5 bases each). V lost 5 bases, J lost 7 bases, and 10 bases lay in between. The CDR3 is 12 amino acids. Germline CDR1 and CDR2: SGHDN and FVKESK. The complete variable domain, with remaining parts taken from reference TRBV14 and TRBJ2-3, reads EAGVTQFPSHSVIEKGQTVTLRCDPISGHDNLYWYRRVMGKEIKFLLHFVKESKQDESGMPNNRFLAERTGGTYSTLKVQPAELEDSGVYFCASSEGLNTQYFGPGTRLTVL.

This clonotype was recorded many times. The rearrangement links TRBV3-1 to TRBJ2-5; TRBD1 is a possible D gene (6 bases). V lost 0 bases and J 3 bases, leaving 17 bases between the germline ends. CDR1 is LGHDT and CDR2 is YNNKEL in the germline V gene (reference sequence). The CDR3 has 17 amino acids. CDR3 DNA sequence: TGTGCCAGCAGCCAAGATCGGAGGACAGCCGGGGAAGAGACCCAGTACTTC. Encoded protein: CASSQDRRTAGEETQYF.

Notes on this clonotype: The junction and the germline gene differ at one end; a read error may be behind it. CDR3 in amino acids: CASSLAPGQPTSDF. CDR3 DNA sequence: TGCGCCAGCAGCTTGGCCCCGGGACAACCAACTTCGGATTTT. This sequence joins TRBV5-1 and TRBJ1-3; a possible D gene is TRBD1 (6 bases). Germline lookup yields CDR1 SGHRS and CDR2 YFSETQ. CDR3 length: 14 residues. Together with reference TRBV5-1 and TRBJ1-3, the CDR3 gives the full variable domain: KAGVTQTPRYLIKTRGQQVTLSCSPISGHRSVSWYQQTPGQGLQFLFEYFSETQRNKGNFPGRFSGRQFSNSRSEMNVSTLELGDSALYLCASSLAPGQPTSDFGEGSWLTVV.

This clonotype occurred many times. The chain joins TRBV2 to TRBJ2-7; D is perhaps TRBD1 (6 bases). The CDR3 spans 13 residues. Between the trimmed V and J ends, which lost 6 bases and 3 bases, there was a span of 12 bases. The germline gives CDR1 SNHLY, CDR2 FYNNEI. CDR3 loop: CASRFDRSYEQYF. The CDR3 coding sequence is TGTGCCAGCAGATTCGACAGGAGCTACGAGCAGTACTTC.

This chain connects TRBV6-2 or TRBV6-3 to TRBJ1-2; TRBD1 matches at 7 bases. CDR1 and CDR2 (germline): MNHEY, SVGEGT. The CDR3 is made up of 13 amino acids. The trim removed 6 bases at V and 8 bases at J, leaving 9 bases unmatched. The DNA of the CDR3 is TGTGCCAGCAGACGCGGGACAGCTGGGGGCTACACCTTC. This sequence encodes CASRRGTAGGYTF.

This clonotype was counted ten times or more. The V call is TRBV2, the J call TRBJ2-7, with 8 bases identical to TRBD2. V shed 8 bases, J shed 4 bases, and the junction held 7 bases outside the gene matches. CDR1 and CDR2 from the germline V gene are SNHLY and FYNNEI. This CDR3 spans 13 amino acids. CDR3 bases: TGTGCCAGCGAAGCGGGAGCTGAATACGAGCAGTACTTC. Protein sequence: CASEAGAEYEQYF.

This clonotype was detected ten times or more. In DNA, the CDR3 is TGTGCCAGCAGCTTGGCCTACCTTAACACTGAAGCTTTCTTT. Protein: CASSLAYLNTEAFF. J is TRBJ1-1 and V is TRBV5-5; D not resolved. CDR3 length: 14 amino acids. The ends were cut back, 0 bases at V and 2 bases at J, with 8 bases in the middle. In germline, CDR1 is SGHKS, CDR2 YYEKEE (reference sequence).

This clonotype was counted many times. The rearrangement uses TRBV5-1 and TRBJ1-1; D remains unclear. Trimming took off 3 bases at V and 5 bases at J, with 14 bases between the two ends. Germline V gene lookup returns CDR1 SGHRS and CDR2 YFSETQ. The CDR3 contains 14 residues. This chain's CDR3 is CASSSGPGRTEAFF. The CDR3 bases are TGCGCCAGCAGCTCGGGCCCAGGTCGGACTGAAGCTTTCTTT.

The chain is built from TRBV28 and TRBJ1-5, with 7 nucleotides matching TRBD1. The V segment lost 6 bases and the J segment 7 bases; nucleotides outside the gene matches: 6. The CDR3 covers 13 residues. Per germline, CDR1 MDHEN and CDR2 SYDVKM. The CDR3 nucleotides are TGTGCCAGCAGGCCGGAGGGGGCGCAGCCCCAGCATTTT. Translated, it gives CASRPEGAQPQHF.